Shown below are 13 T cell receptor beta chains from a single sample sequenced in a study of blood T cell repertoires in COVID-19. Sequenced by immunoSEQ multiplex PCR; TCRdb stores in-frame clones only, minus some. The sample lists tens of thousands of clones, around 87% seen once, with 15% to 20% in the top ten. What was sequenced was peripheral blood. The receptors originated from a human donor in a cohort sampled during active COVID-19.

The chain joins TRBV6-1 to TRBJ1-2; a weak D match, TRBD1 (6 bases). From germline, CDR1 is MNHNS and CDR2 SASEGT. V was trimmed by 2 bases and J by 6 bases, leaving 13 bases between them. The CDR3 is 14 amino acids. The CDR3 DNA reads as TGTGCCAGCAGTGAATTCGGGGGGCGAAATGGCTACACCTTC. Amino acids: CASSEFGGRNGYTF.

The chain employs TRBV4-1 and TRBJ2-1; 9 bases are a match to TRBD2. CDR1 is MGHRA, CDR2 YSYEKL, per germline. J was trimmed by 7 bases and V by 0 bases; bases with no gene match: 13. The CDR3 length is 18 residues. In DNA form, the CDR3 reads TGCGCCAGCAGCCAAGAAATGGTAGCGGGGGCCCCGGCGAATGAGCAGTTCTTC. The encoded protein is CASSQEMVAGAPANEQFF.

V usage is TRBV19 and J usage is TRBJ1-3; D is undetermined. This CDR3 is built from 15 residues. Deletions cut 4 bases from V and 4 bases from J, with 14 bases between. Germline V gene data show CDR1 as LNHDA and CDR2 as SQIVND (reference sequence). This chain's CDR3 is CASSKTREEGNTIYF. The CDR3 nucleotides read TGTGCCAGTAGTAAGACAAGGGAGGAAGGAAACACCATATATTTT.

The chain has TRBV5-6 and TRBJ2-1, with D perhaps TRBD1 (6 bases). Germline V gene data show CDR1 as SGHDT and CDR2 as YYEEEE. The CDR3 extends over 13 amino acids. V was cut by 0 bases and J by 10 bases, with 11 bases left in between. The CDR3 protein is CASSLGQGNEQFF. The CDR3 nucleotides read TGTGCCAGCAGCTTGGGGCAGGGGAACGAGCAGTTCTTC.

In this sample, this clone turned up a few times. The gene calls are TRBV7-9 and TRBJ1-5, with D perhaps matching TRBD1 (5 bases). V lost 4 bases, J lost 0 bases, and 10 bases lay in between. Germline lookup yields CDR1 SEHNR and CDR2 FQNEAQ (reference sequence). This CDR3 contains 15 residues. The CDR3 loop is CASSSTENSNQPQHF. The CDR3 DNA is TGTGCCAGCAGCTCGACAGAAAATAGCAATCAGCCCCAGCATTTT.

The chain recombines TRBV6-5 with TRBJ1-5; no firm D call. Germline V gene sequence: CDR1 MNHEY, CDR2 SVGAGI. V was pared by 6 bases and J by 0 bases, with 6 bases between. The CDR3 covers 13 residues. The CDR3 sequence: CASRSLSNQPQHF. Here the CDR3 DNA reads TGTGCCAGCAGGTCTCTTAGCAATCAGCCCCAGCATTTT.

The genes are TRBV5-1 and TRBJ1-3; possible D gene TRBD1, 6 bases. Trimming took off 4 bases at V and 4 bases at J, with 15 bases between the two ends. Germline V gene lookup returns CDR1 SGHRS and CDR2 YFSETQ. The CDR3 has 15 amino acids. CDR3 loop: CASSPEVGAGNTIYF. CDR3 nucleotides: TGCGCCAGCAGCCCGGAGGTGGGGGCAGGAAACACCATATATTTT.

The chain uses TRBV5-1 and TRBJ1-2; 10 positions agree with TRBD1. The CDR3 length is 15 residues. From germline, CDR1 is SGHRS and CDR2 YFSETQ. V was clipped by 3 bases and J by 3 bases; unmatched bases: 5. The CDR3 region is CASSSGTGDYYGYTF. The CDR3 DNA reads TGCGCCAGCAGCTCAGGGACAGGGGACTACTATGGCTACACCTTC.

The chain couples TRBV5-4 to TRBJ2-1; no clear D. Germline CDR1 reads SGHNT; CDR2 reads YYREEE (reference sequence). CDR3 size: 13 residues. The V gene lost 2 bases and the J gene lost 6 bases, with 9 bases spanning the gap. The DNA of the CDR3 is TGTGCCAGCAGCTTCCCCCTCCTCAATGAGCAGTTCTTC. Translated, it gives CASSFPLLNEQFF. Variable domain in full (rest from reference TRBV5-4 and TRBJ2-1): ETGVTQSPTHLIKTRGQQVTLRCSSQSGHNTVSWYQQALGQGPQFIFQYYREEENGRGNFPPRFSGLQFPNYSSELNVNALELDDSALYLCASSFPLLNEQFFGPGTRLTVL.

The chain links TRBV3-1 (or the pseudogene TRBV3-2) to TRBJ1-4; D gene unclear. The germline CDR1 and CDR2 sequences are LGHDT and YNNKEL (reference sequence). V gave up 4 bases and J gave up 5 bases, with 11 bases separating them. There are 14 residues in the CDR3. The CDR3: CASSLISRNEKLFF. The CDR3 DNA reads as TGTGCCAGCAGCCTAATATCGCGGAATGAAAAACTGTTTTTT.

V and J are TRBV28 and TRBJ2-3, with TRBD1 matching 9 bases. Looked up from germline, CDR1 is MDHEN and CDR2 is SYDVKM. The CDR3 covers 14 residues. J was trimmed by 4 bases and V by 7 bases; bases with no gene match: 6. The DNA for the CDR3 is TGTGCCAGCATCCTGGACAGGGGTGCAGATACGCAGTATTTT. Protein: CASILDRGADTQYF.

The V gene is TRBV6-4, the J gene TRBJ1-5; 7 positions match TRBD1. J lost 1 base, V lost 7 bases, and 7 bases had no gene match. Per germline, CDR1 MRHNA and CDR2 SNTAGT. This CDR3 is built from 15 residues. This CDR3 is CASKDRVESNQPQHF. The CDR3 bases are TGTGCCAGCAAAGACAGGGTGGAGAGCAATCAGCCCCAGCATTTT.

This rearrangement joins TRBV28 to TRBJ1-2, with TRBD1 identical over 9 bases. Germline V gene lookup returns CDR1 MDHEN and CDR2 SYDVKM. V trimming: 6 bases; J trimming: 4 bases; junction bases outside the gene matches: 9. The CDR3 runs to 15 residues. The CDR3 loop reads CASRTTGGAGYGYTF. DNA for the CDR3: TGTGCCAGCAGAACCACAGGGGGCGCGGGCTATGGCTACACCTTC.